Below are 17 T cell receptor beta chains sequenced from a single sample in a study of identifying expanded T cells in peripheral blood (dated by TCRdb to about 2019). Library preparation employed the immunoSEQ multiplex PCR assay. TCRdb's version of the immuneACCESS table is confined to in-frame rearrangements and falls short of the full clone set. An unresolved V gene accounts for under half of the shortfall where checked; the remainder is of unknown origin. Here the sample has some 99,000 clones; about 87% occur a single time. In total, the top ten clones hold roughly 7.6% of the sample. Sample: blood. The source is a person aged 18 to 75 in good health.

This chain joins TRBV4-3 and TRBJ1-3; no clear D gene. CDR1 LGHNA and CDR2 YSLEER come from the germline V gene. The CDR3 extends over 16 amino acids. The germline V and J ends were trimmed by 0 bases and 5 bases, with 14 bases remaining between them. The DNA of the CDR3 is TGCGCCAGCAGCCAAGATTTGGGGTTTGTTAGAAACACCATATATTTT. Translated: CASSQDLGFVRNTIYF.

This clone is medium-sized in the sample. The chain combines TRBV2 with TRBJ1-5; D gene unclear. The CDR3 is made up of 13 amino acids. Germline V gives CDR1 SNHLY, CDR2 FYNNEI. V shed 2 bases and J shed 6 bases, with 8 bases lying between them. CDR3 loop: CASSERGRQPQHF. Written as DNA, the CDR3 is TGTGCCAGCAGTGAAAGAGGACGTCAGCCCCAGCATTTT.

J is TRBJ1-5 and V is TRBV30; 10 nucleotides line up with TRBD1. J was trimmed by 6 bases and V by 5 bases; bases with no gene match: 13. CDR1 and CDR2 (germline): GTSNPN, SVGIG (reference sequence). This CDR3 spans 16 amino acids. CDR3 region: CAWGHPGGQGGQPQHF. The CDR3 coding sequence is TGTGCCTGGGGACACCCGGGCGGACAGGGGGGTCAGCCCCAGCATTTT.

The V call is TRBV7-3, the J call TRBJ1-2; D not resolved. Deletions cut 2 bases from V and 4 bases from J, with 17 bases between. Germline CDR1 SGHTA, CDR2 FQGTGA. The CDR3 contains 16 residues. The CDR3 region has the DNA TGTGCCAGCAGCTTAGAGGGTGGGAGGGCGAGCTATGGCTACACCTTC. Protein sequence: CASSLEGGRASYGYTF.

The chain carries TRBV4-1 and TRBJ1-1, with D perhaps TRBD1 (5 bases). The germline gives CDR1 MGHRA, CDR2 YSYEKL. The CDR3 length is 14 residues. V lost 3 bases and J lost 5, with 13 bases in between. CDR3 residues: CASSHGHVLTEAFF. The CDR3 region has the DNA TGCGCCAGCAGCCATGGACATGTATTGACTGAAGCTTTCTTT.

The V call is TRBV7-2, the J call TRBJ1-1; 8 nucleotides match TRBD1. This CDR3 is 13 amino acids long. Germline V gene data show CDR1 as SGHTA and CDR2 as FQGNSA. V dropped 6 bases and J dropped 6; count of bases not matched to a gene: 6. CDR3 DNA sequence: TGTGCCAGCAGTCCGACAGGGGTCCCTGAAGCTTTCTTT. Its translation: CASSPTGVPEAFF.

CDR3 sequence reads: CASSQDLPGITDTQYF. The CDR3 coding sequence is TGTGCCAGCAGCCAAGATCTTCCGGGTATCACAGATACGCAGTATTTT. V gene TRBV14 combines with J gene TRBJ2-3; D not certain. CDR1 is SGHDN, CDR2 FVKESK, per germline. The CDR3 covers 16 residues. V lost 0 bases and J lost 2, with 12 bases in between. Full variable domain (outside the CDR3, taken from reference TRBV14 and TRBJ2-3): EAGVTQFPSHSVIEKGQTVTLRCDPISGHDNLYWYRRVMGKEIKFLLHFVKESKQDESGMPNNRFLAERTGGTYSTLKVQPAELEDSGVYFCASSQDLPGITDTQYFGPGTRLTVL.

The chain is built from TRBV5-5 and TRBJ1-5, with D hard to call. The CDR3 sequence is 14 residues long. V lost 0 bases and J 3 bases, leaving 7 bases between the germline ends. Germline loops: CDR1 SGHKS, CDR2 YYEKEE (reference sequence). CDR3 sequence reads: CASSLGPDNQPQHF. CDR3 coding DNA: TGTGCCAGCAGCTTGGGGCCCGACAATCAGCCCCAGCATTTT.

The chain uses TRBV4-2 and TRBJ1-1; no clear D gene. CDR3 size: 16 residues. The germline V and J ends were trimmed by 0 bases and 0 bases, with 11 bases remaining between them. Germline lookup yields CDR1 LGHNA and CDR2 YNFKEQ. The CDR3 loop is CASSQDRGSLNTEAFF. CDR3 DNA: TGTGCCAGCAGCCAAGATCGAGGTTCCTTGAACACTGAAGCTTTCTTT.

As DNA, the CDR3 is TGTGCCAGCAGTTTAAGGCGCCCCTACAATGAGCAGTTCTTC. This sequence encodes CASSLRRPYNEQFF. The chain couples TRBV28 to TRBJ2-1; no definite D call. Trimming cost V 2 bases and J 2 bases, with 7 bases left between them. From germline, CDR1 is MDHEN and CDR2 SYDVKM. This CDR3 has 14 amino acids.

The V call is TRBV27, the J call TRBJ2-1; D call uncertain. CDR3 length: 11 amino acids. V lost 5 bases and J 3 bases, leaving 2 bases between the germline ends. Germline-derived CDR1 and CDR2 are MNHEY and SMNVEV (reference sequence). The CDR3 here is CASSDYNEQFF. CDR3 nucleotides: TGTGCCAGCAGTGACTACAATGAGCAGTTCTTC.

The chain combines TRBV6-1 with TRBJ1-5; weak D call: TRBD1 (5 bases). The V gene's germline CDR1 is MNHNS and CDR2 SASEGT. The CDR3 loop spans 13 amino acids. V was shortened by 3 bases and J by 6 bases, with 9 bases between the two germline ends. CDR3 nucleotide sequence: TGTGCCAGCAGTGAGGGGGGTGGTCAGCCCCAGCATTTT. This gives the protein CASSEGGGQPQHF.

This sequence joins TRBV6-5 and TRBJ1-1; D remains ambiguous. CDR3 size: 13 residues. Germline V lookup: CDR1 MNHEY, CDR2 SVGAGI. V was pared by 7 bases and J by 4 bases, with 13 bases between. The CDR3 sequence: CASINQIGTEAFF. DNA for the CDR3: TGTGCCAGCATCAACCAGATCGGCACTGAAGCTTTCTTT.

This chain uses TRBV6-1 with TRBJ2-7, with 9 nucleotides matching TRBD2. V lost 3 bases to trimming and J lost 1 base; unmatched junction nucleotides: 1. The CDR3 contains 14 residues. Germline V gene sequence: CDR1 MNHNS, CDR2 SASEGT. CDR3 DNA: TGTGCCAGCAGTGACGCGGGAGGGTCCTACGAGCAGTACTTC. It yields the protein CASSDAGGSYEQYF.

V usage is TRBV11-2 and J usage is TRBJ1-1, with a weak D call TRBD1 (5 bases). This CDR3 is 13 amino acids long. The germline V gene has CDR1 SGHAT and CDR2 FQNNGV. V was pared by 9 bases and J by 2 bases, with 13 bases between. The CDR3 region has the DNA TGTGCCAGTGGCCCGGGGCTAAACACTGAAGCTTTCTTT. Its protein is CASGPGLNTEAFF.

The chain is built from TRBV10-1 and TRBJ2-3; D is perhaps TRBD2 (5 bases). Germline values: CDR1 WNHNN, CDR2 SYGVQD (reference sequence). The ends were cut back, 3 bases at V and 0 bases at J, with 10 bases in the middle. The CDR3 runs 15 residues. The CDR3 DNA reads TGCGCCAGCAGTGATTTCGGCGGGAGCACAGATACGCAGTATTTT. Residues: CASSDFGGSTDTQYF.

The genes are TRBV6-1 and TRBJ2-3, with no clear D. The CDR3 has 12 amino acids. Trimming took 6 bases from V and 3 from J, leaving 7 bases between them. Per the germline V gene, CDR1 is MNHNS and CDR2 is SASEGT. Here the CDR3 reads CASSRFTDTQYF. The CDR3 DNA reads as TGTGCCAGCAGCCGTTTTACAGATACGCAGTATTTT.